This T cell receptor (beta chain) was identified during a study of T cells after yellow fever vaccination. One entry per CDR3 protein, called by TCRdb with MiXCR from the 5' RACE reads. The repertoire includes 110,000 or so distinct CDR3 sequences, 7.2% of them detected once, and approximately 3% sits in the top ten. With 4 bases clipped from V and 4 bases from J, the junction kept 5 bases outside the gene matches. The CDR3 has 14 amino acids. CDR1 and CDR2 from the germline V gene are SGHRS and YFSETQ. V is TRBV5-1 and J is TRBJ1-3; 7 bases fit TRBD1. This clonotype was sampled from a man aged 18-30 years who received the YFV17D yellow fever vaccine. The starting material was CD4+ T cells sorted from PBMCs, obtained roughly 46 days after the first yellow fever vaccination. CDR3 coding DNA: TGCGCCAGCAGCGCCAGGGGGTCCGGAAACACCATATATTTT. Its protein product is CASSARGSGNTIYF.